These 29 T cell receptor beta chains share one sample of origin, sequenced in a study of identical twins. TCRdb independently ran MiXCR on the 5' RACE reads; one entry per CDR3 protein. The data contain approximately 670,000 distinct CDR3 sequences, around 6% of them seen just once; the ten biggest clones take up around 1.7%. The sequenced sample consisted of naive T cells sorted from blood. The source is a man younger than 35 in good health.

This clonotype was seen many times. The chain links TRBV6-1 to TRBJ2-5; D ambiguous. Trimming shortened V by 7 bases and J by 2 bases, and 11 bases separated the two germline ends. The germline V gene has CDR1 MNHNS and CDR2 SASEGT. The CDR3 is made up of 13 amino acids. The CDR3 DNA is TGTGCCAGCACTCACAATCTACAAGAGACCCAGTACTTC. Translation gives CASTHNLQETQYF.

In this sample, this clonotype turned up a few times. The chain combines TRBV27 with TRBJ1-1; no definite D call. The CDR3 spans 16 residues. Germline V gene data show CDR1 as MNHEY and CDR2 as SMNVEV (reference sequence). Trimming removed 6 bases at V and 4 bases at J, with 21 bases between. The CDR3 sequence is CASSYYFQGRVTEAFF. Written as DNA, the CDR3 is TGTGCCAGCAGCTATTACTTCCAAGGGCGGGTCACTGAAGCTTTCTTT.

This clonotype has ten or more counts. The chain joins TRBV18 to TRBJ2-5, with 7 bases that match TRBD2. V lost 2 bases and J lost 2; bases outside the gene matches: 2. Germline CDR1 is KGHSH and CDR2 is LQKENI. The length of the CDR3 is 14 residues. The CDR3 DNA is TGTGCCAGCTCACCAGCTAGCGGTCAAGAGACCCAGTACTTC. Its protein is CASSPASGQETQYF.

The table lists this clonotype with many counts. The chain links TRBV20-1 to TRBJ1-4; D unclear. Per germline, CDR1 DFQATT and CDR2 SNEGSKA (reference sequence). This CDR3 contains 15 residues. V lost 1 base to trimming and J lost 3 bases, with 12 bases between them. The CDR3 DNA reads as TGCAGTGCTAGAGGGAAGGTTTCTGCTAATGAAAAACTGTTTTTT. It encodes CSARGKVSANEKLFF.

This clonotype was seen at least ten times. CDR3 region: CSVGSGGNEKLFF. The CDR3 coding sequence is TGCAGCGTTGGGTCAGGGGGTAATGAAAAACTGTTTTTT. The genes are TRBV29-1 and TRBJ1-4, with TRBD1 identical over 7 bases. There are 13 residues in the CDR3. Per germline, CDR1 SQVTM and CDR2 ANQGSEA. V gave up 4 bases and J gave up 4 bases; unmatched junction bases: 3.

Ten or more counts support this clonotype. J is TRBJ2-1 and V is TRBV12-3 or TRBV12-4; TRBD2 matches at 11 bases. The CDR3 runs to 16 residues. V lost 6 bases and J lost 10; bases outside the gene matches: 14. Here the CDR3 reads CASSIAGGPGSEEQFF. Here the CDR3 DNA reads TGTGCCAGCAGCATAGCGGGAGGGCCGGGATCGGAAGAGCAGTTCTTC.

This clonotype was counted at least ten times. The DNA for the CDR3 is TGTGCCAGCAGCTTAGTATCCCTCAACAATGAGCAGTTCTTC. Its translation is CASSLVSLNNEQFF. The chain links TRBV7-6 to TRBJ2-1, with D unresolved. Germline assignment: CDR1 SGHVS and CDR2 FNYEAQ. Trimming took 1 base from V and 5 from J, leaving 9 bases between them. The CDR3 extends over 14 amino acids.

This clonotype was found a few times. This chain joins TRBV11-2 and TRBJ2-7; tentatively, D is TRBD2 (5 bases). This CDR3 is 17 amino acids long. Trimming removed 1 base from V and 4 bases from J, with 20 bases in between. Per germline, CDR1 SGHAT and CDR2 FQNNGV. DNA of the CDR3: TGTGCCAGCAGCTTAGGATGGAAAGTTGGGAGTCCGTACGAGCAGTACTTC. Translation: CASSLGWKVGSPYEQYF.

This clonotype has more than one count but fewer than ten. The chain links TRBV11-2 to TRBJ2-1, with unresolved D. From germline, CDR1 is SGHAT and CDR2 FQNNGV. V gave up 0 bases and J gave up 6 bases, with 9 bases separating them. The CDR3 runs to 14 residues. The CDR3 loop reads CASSLDRTFNEQFF. Here the CDR3 DNA reads TGTGCCAGCAGCTTAGATCGAACTTTCAATGAGCAGTTCTTC.

This clonotype was found many times. As DNA, the CDR3 is TGCAGCGTTCAGGGGGGGCGCGGGGAGCTGTTTTTT. This gives the protein CSVQGGRGELFF. This sequence joins TRBV29-1 and TRBJ2-2; D possibly uses TRBD1 or TRBD2 (7 bases each). Germline assignment: CDR1 SQVTM and CDR2 ANQGSEA. The V end was cut by 5 bases, the J end by 7 bases, with 11 bases between. The CDR3 has 12 residues.

The CDR3 region is CASSYSDPSTDTQYF. CDR3 nucleotide sequence: TGTGCCAGCAGTTACTCAGACCCAAGCACAGATACGCAGTATTTT. V is TRBV6-5 and J is TRBJ2-3; no reliable D call. The CDR3 runs to 15 residues. Between the trimmed V and J ends, which lost 0 bases and 0 bases, there was a span of 7 bases. The germline gives CDR1 MNHEY, CDR2 SVGAGI.

This clonotype showed up many times. The J gene is TRBJ1-1, the V gene TRBV5-1; the D is unclear. The CDR3 has 15 amino acids. Germline CDR1 and CDR2: SGHRS and YFSETQ. V dropped 0 bases and J dropped 0 bases, with 9 bases sitting between them. DNA for the CDR3: TGCGCCAGCAGCTTGGACCAGCCAATGAACACTGAAGCTTTCTTT. Its protein is CASSLDQPMNTEAFF.

This clonotype has just a few counts. The chain recombines TRBV7-8 with TRBJ2-2, with a tentative D call TRBD2 (5 bases). CDR3 length equals 17 residues. The germline CDR1 and CDR2 sequences are SGHVS and FQNEAQ. Trimming cost V 5 bases and J 7 bases, with 23 bases left between them. CDR3 loop: CASSPTGLLSLNGELFF. The DNA of the CDR3 is TGTGCCAGCAGCCCTACCGGACTTCTCTCTTTGAACGGGGAGCTGTTTTTT.

This clonotype was recorded at least ten times. This chain connects TRBV12-3 or TRBV12-4 to TRBJ1-6; 11 nucleotides agree with TRBD1. V gave up 4 bases and J gave up 10 bases; unmatched junction bases: 6. The CDR3 extends over 15 amino acids. The CDR3: CASSSGTGGGSPLHF. The DNA of the CDR3 is TGTGCCAGCAGTTCCGGGACAGGGGGAGGGTCACCCCTCCACTTT.

The chain combines TRBV10-3 with TRBJ2-3; the D gene is possibly TRBD2 (5 bases). The CDR3 is 13 amino acids. Per germline, CDR1 ENHRY and CDR2 SYGVKD. Trimming stripped 10 bases from V and 2 bases from J, with 13 bases between. The CDR3 loop is CATHGGSTDTQYF. For the CDR3, the DNA is TGTGCCACCCACGGAGGATCCACAGATACGCAGTATTTT.

In its sample, this clonotype was seen many times. The rearrangement links TRBV6-1 to TRBJ1-3, with D possibly matching TRBD1 (6 bases). The CDR3 contains 14 residues. CDR1 is MNHNS, CDR2 SASEGT, per germline. Trimming removed 8 bases from V and 5 bases from J, with 16 bases in between. The CDR3 sequence: CASGPDRRRNTIYF. CDR3 DNA: TGTGCCAGCGGGCCCGACAGGAGAAGAAACACCATATATTTT.

Many counts were recorded for this clonotype. The chain couples TRBV12-3 or TRBV12-4 to TRBJ2-2; tentatively, D is TRBD2 (5 bases). Trimming cost V 2 bases and J 5 bases, with 12 bases left between them. The CDR3 extends over 15 amino acids. The CDR3 is CASSLRQRGTGELFF. Here the CDR3 DNA reads TGTGCCAGCAGTTTAAGGCAGAGAGGGACCGGGGAGCTGTTTTTT.

This clonotype showed up many times. V gene TRBV27 combines with J gene TRBJ2-1; 7 bases line up with TRBD2. The CDR3 consists of 14 residues. The V segment lost 6 bases and the J segment 6 bases; nucleotides outside the gene matches: 8. In germline, CDR1 is MNHEY, CDR2 SMNVEV (reference sequence). The chain's CDR3 is CASRPGTMSNEQFF. CDR3 sequence (DNA): TGTGCCAGCAGACCCGGGACTATGAGCAATGAGCAGTTCTTC.

This clonotype occurred many times. The chain has TRBV5-5 and TRBJ2-1; weak D call: TRBD1 (6 bases). The CDR3 has 14 amino acids. V lost 4 bases, J lost 4 bases, and 12 bases lay in between. Germline V lookup: CDR1 SGHKS, CDR2 YYEKEE (reference sequence). DNA for the CDR3: TGTGCCAGCAGCCGCCGGGACACATACAATGAGCAGTTCTTC. Protein sequence: CASSRRDTYNEQFF.

This clonotype was detected only a few times. This rearrangement joins TRBV12-3 or TRBV12-4 to TRBJ2-2; D might be TRBD1 or TRBD2, each matching 5 bases. This CDR3 is 12 amino acids long. Trimming took 7 bases from V and 6 from J, leaving 9 bases between them. CDR3 DNA sequence: TGTGCCAGCATGGGGGTCGCCGGGGAGCTGTTTTTT. This translates into CASMGVAGELFF.

This clonotype was picked up many times. The chain recombines TRBV20-1 with TRBJ2-1; 15 bases fit TRBD2. The length of the CDR3 is 16 residues. V gave up 7 bases and J gave up 2 bases; unmatched junction bases: 6. Germline-derived CDR1 and CDR2 are DFQATT and SNEGSKA (reference sequence). CDR3 sequence reads: CSVPGLAGGTYNEQFF. As DNA, the CDR3 is TGCAGTGTTCCGGGACTAGCGGGGGGAACCTACAATGAGCAGTTCTTC.

This clonotype has more than one count but fewer than ten. The gene calls are TRBV6-2 or TRBV6-3 and TRBJ2-5; D is unresolved. V lost 6 bases, J lost 0 bases, and 8 bases lay in between. This CDR3 comprises 13 residues. Germline assignment: CDR1 MNHEY and CDR2 SVGEGT. The CDR3 DNA sequence: TGTGCCAGCAGCGATACAGACCAAGAGACCCAGTACTTC. Translated, it gives CASSDTDQETQYF.

This clonotype appeared many times. V and J are TRBV27 and TRBJ2-7; no clear D gene. V dropped 6 bases and J dropped 0 bases, with 9 bases sitting between them. The germline gives CDR1 MNHEY, CDR2 SMNVEV (reference sequence). The CDR3 runs to 13 residues. The CDR3 region has the DNA TGTGCCAGCAGGGAAAGTAGCTCCTACGAGCAGTACGTC. Residues: CASRESSSYEQYV.

This clonotype was observed many times. The chain combines TRBV29-1 with TRBJ2-5; maybe TRBD2 (7 bases). Germline lookup yields CDR1 SQVTM and CDR2 ANQGSEA. This CDR3 has 13 amino acids. The V end was cut by 4 bases, the J end by 5 bases, with 14 bases between. The CDR3 DNA reads as TGCAGCGTTGTAGGGGGGGCATCGGAGACCCAGTACTTC. Translating gives CSVVGGASETQYF.

The V gene is TRBV29-1, the J gene TRBJ1-4; possibly TRBD1 for D (5 bases). V lost 6 bases and J lost 0, with 11 bases in between. Germline V gene lookup returns CDR1 SQVTM and CDR2 ANQGSEA. There are 14 residues in the CDR3. The CDR3 DNA sequence: TGCAGCGTGGGCACAGGACCAACTAATGAAAAACTGTTTTTT. This translates into CSVGTGPTNEKLFF.

On this clonotype: Given a much more abundant clone one base away, this may be a read error. The rearrangement links TRBV15 to TRBJ2-5; 7 bases agree with TRBD2. V was pared by 3 bases and J by 9 bases, with 10 bases of the junction left unmatched. The CDR3 sequence is 14 residues long. Germline V gives CDR1 LNHNV, CDR2 YYDKDF (reference sequence). The CDR3 loop is CATSSTQSGESQYF. The CDR3 DNA follows: TGTGCCACCAGCAGTACCCAAAGCGGGGAGTCCCAGTACTTC.

The V and J genes are TRBV6-2 or TRBV6-3 and TRBJ2-1; D assignment may be TRBD1 or TRBD2 (5 bases each). Germline CDR1 is MNHEY and CDR2 is SVGEGT. The CDR3 loop spans 15 amino acids. V was pared by 0 bases and J by 4 bases, with 10 bases between. This CDR3 is CASSYSRGRYNEQFF. The CDR3 DNA reads as TGTGCCAGCAGTTACTCGAGGGGCAGATACAATGAGCAGTTCTTC.

J is TRBJ2-7 and V is TRBV20-1, with a weak D call TRBD2 (6 bases). Per the germline V gene, CDR1 is DFQATT and CDR2 is SNEGSKA (reference sequence). V lost 3 bases to trimming and J lost 5 bases, with 11 bases between them. This CDR3 spans 12 amino acids. This CDR3 is CSASLAGHEQYF. Here the CDR3 DNA reads TGCAGTGCTAGCTTGGCGGGACACGAGCAGTACTTC.

This clonotype showed up many times. The chain joins TRBV7-9 to TRBJ2-5; the D is unclear. Germline V lookup: CDR1 SEHNR, CDR2 FQNEAQ (reference sequence). The CDR3 sequence is 14 residues long. The ends were cut back, 4 bases at V and 0 bases at J, with 9 bases in the middle. The chain's CDR3 is CASSSAAYQETQYF. CDR3 nucleotide sequence: TGTGCCAGCAGCTCGGCAGCATACCAAGAGACCCAGTACTTC.